A single T cell receptor beta chain is shown here with its context. Other DNA sequences within the sample encode an identical CDR3. These data belong to a study of shared clonotypes between healthy human individuals. Assay used: immunoSEQ multiplex PCR; TCRdb lists only in-frame clones, some missing. The data show 2 million to 2.5 million clones, over 90% seen once. Donation came from healthy HIV-negative adults that had no recent acute infections or vaccinations. The split of CD4+ cells yielded CD45RA+ naive and CD45RA-negative memory subsets. What was sequenced was naive CD4+ T cells from PBMCs. Described subset: CD45RA+ positively selected. This clonotype originated in a man aged 18-30 years in good health. Some clones in this sample may be carry-over from other donors' samples.

Here the CDR3 reads CATSRAGAGTGELFF. CDR3 DNA sequence: TGTGCCACCAGCAGAGCAGGGGCAGGTACCGGGGAGCTGTTTTTT. V gene TRBV15 combines with J gene TRBJ2-2; D might be TRBD1 (6 bases). Germline V gene data show CDR1 as LNHNV and CDR2 as YYDKDF (reference sequence). The germline V and J ends were trimmed by 1 base and 5 bases, with 11 bases remaining between them. The CDR3 has 15 amino acids.